What follows describes a single T cell receptor beta chain. This entry belongs to a study of blood T cell repertoires in COVID-19. At the level of the study: The samples span acute and convalescent COVID-19 from the United States, Italy and Spain. Sources were T cells, B-cell-depleted T cells, or PBMCs; the material itself was cDNA or gDNA.

The authors' processing: Estimation of nucleated cell counts was performed using reference gene primer amplification. Using immunoSEQ multiplex PCR, the repertoire was profiled, and TCRdb retains in-frame clones only, with some absent. D and trimming come from the DNA, and the V and J calls and clone size come from that table. The top ten hold about 5.5% of the sample, which has 97,000 or so clones, over 75% seen once. In germline, CDR1 is SGHAT, CDR2 FQNNGV. This CDR3 is built from 17 residues. J gave up 2 bases and V 2 bases, and 3 bases lay outside the gene matches. This chain connects TRBV11-2 to TRBJ2-3; TRBD2 aligns across 14 bases. Source material: peripheral blood. This clonotype was obtained from a man aged 50 to 59 with acute or convalescent COVID-19. As DNA, the CDR3 is TGTGCCAGCAGCTTACGACTAGCGGGAGGGCCCACAGATACGCAGTATTTT. Amino acid sequence: CASSLRLAGGPTDTQYF.